This T cell receptor (beta chain) originates from a study of beta chain features in type 1 diabetes. What was sequenced were expressed TCRB transcripts, since all of the isolated RNA had been reverse transcribed. Stem cell-like memory T cell samples yielded 850,000 to 1,300,000 reads on average. The method was immunoSEQ multiplex PCR; TCRdb's version includes in-frame clones alone and lacks a portion of them. In the table there are about 110,000 clones, less than 40% of which are singletons. CDR1 MNHEY and CDR2 SMNVEV come from the germline V gene (reference sequence). The CDR3 extends over 13 amino acids. Trimming stripped 2 bases from V and 6 bases from J, with 10 bases between.

This chain links TRBV27 with TRBJ1-1; perhaps TRBD1 as D (5 bases). What was sequenced was stem cell memory CD4+ T cells from blood. The source is a woman younger than 30 in good health. CDR3 coding DNA: TGTGCCAGCAGTTTACACAGGAGAGCTGAAGCTTTCTTT. Translating gives CASSLHRRAEAFF.